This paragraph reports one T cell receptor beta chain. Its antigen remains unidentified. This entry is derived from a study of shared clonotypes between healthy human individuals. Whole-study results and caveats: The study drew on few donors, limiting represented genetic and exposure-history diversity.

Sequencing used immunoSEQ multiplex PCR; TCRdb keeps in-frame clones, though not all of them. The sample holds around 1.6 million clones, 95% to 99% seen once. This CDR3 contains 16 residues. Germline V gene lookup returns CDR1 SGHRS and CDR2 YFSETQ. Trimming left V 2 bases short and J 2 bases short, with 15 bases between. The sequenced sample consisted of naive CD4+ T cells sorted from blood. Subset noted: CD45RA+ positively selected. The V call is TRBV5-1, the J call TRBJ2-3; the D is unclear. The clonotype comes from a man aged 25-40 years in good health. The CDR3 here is CASSFSGPAFTDTQYF. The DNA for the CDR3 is TGCGCCAGCAGCTTTTCCGGACCCGCTTTCACAGATACGCAGTATTTT.